Given below is one TCR beta chain in context. Its antigen remains unknown. The identical CDR3 is also encoded by other nucleotide sequences in the sample. The data originate from a study of beta chain features in type 1 diabetes. Points from the study as a whole: When Type 1 diabetes patients were examined, their TCRB CDR3s proved moderately but significantly shorter in all four CD4+ subsets. Relative to healthy donors, patients appeared to have naive, central memory and Treg TCRB repertoires that were more similar. Individuals with type 1 diabetes displayed fewer insertions and more deletions at VDJ junctions.

The whole isolated RNA underwent reverse transcription, so sequencing captured expressed TCRB transcripts. Profiling relied on immunoSEQ multiplex PCR, and the TCRdb table lists in-frame clones only, not all of them. The sample includes 550,000 to 850,000 clones, 13% of them seen just once. The CDR3 sequence is 13 residues long. Trimming pared 6 bases from V and 1 base from J, leaving 9 bases between. The germline V gene encodes CDR1 KGHSH and CDR2 LQKENI. This clonotype was obtained from a man younger than 35 with type 1 diabetes. Material: naive CD4+ T cells from blood. The chain combines TRBV18 with TRBJ1-1; D is possibly TRBD1 (5 bases). The CDR3 loop reads CASSTTGNTEAFF. The CDR3 DNA follows: TGTGCCAGCTCTACCACAGGGAACACTGAAGCTTTCTTT.